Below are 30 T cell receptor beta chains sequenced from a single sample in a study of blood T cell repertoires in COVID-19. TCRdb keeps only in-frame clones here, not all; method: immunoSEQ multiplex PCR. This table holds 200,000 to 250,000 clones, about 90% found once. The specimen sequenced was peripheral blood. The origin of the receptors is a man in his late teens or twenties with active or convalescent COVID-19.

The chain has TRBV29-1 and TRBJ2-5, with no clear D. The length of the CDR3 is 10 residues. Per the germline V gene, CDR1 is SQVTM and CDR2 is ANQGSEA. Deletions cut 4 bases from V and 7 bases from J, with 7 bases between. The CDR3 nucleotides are TGCAGCGTTGCTGGAGTGACCCAGTACTTC. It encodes CSVAGVTQYF.

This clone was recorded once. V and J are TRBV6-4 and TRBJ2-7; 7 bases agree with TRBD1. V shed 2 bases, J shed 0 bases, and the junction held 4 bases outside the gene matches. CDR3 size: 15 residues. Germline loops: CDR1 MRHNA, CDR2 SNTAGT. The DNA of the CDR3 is TGTGCCAGCAGTGACCCGACAGGGACCTCCTACGAGCAGTACTTC. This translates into CASSDPTGTSYEQYF.

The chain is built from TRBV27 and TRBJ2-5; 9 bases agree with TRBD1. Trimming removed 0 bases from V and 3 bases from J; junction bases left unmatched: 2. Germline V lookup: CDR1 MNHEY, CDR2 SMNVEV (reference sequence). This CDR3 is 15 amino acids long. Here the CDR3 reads CASSLSGTGKETQYF. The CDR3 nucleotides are TGTGCCAGCAGTTTATCCGGGACAGGGAAAGAGACCCAGTACTTC.

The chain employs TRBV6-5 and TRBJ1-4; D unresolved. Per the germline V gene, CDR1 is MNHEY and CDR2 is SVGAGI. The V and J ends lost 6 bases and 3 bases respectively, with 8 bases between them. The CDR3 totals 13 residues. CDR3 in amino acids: CASRPRANEKLFF. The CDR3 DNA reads TGTGCCAGCAGGCCTCGGGCTAATGAAAAACTGTTTTTT.

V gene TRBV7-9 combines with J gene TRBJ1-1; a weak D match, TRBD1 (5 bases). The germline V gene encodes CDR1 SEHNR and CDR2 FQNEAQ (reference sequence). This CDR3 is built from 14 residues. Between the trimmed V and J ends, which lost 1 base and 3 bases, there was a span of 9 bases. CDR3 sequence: CASSLDNRHTEAFF. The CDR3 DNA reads TGTGCCAGCAGCTTAGATAACAGGCACACTGAAGCTTTCTTT.

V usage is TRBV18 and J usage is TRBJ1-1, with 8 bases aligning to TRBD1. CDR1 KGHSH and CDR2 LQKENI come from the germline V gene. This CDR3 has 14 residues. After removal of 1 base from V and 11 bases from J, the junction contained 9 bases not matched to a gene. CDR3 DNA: TGTGCCAGCTCACCACTTGGACAGGGAGAGGGTGCTTTCTTT. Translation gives CASSPLGQGEGAFF.

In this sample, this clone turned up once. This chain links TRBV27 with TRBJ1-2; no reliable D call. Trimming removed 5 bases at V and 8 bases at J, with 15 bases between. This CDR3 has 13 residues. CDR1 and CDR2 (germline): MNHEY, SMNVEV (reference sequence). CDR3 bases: TGTGCCAGCAGTCCCGAAGGACTATCAGGCTACACCTTC. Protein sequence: CASSPEGLSGYTF.

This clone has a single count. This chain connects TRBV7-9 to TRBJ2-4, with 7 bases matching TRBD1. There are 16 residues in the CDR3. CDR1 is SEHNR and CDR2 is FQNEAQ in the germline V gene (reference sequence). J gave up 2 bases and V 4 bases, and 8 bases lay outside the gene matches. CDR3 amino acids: CASSSQGPLPKNIQYF. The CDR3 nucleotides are TGTGCCAGCAGCTCACAGGGGCCCTTACCCAAAAACATTCAGTACTTC.

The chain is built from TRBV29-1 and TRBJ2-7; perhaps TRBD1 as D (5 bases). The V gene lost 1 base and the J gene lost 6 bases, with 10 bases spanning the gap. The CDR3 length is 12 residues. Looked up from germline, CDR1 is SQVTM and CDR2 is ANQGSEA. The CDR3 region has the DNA TGCAGCGTTGAAGGACAGAGGAGCGAGCAGTACTTC. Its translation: CSVEGQRSEQYF.

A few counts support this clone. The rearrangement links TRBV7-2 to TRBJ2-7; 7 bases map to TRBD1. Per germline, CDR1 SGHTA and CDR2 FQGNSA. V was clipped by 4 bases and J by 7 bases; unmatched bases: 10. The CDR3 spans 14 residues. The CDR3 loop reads CASSWGQSLGEQYF. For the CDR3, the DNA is TGTGCCAGCAGCTGGGGACAGAGCTTGGGGGAGCAGTACTTC.

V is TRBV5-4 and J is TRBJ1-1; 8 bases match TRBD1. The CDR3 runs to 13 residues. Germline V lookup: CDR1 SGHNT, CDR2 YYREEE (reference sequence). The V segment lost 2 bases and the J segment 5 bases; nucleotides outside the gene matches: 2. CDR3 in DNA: TGTGCCAGCAGCTTACAGGGGGGGACTGAAGCTTTCTTT. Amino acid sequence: CASSLQGGTEAFF.

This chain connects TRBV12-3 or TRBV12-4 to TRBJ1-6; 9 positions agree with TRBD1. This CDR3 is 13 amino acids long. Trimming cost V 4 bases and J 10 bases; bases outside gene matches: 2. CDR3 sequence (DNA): TGTGCCAGCAGTTCCGGGACAGGGTCACCCCTCCACTTT. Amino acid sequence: CASSSGTGSPLHF.

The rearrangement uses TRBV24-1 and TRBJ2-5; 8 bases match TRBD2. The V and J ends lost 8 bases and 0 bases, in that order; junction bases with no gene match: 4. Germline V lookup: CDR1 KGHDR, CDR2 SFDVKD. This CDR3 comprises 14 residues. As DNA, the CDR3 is TGTGCCACCAACCCGGGGGGGGACCAAGAGACCCAGTACTTC. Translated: CATNPGGDQETQYF.

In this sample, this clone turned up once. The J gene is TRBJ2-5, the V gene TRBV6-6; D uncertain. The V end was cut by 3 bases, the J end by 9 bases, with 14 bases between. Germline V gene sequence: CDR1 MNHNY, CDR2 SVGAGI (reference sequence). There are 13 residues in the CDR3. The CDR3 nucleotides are TGTGCCAGCAGTTATCGTCTGGGTGAGGCCCAGTACTTC. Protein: CASSYRLGEAQYF.

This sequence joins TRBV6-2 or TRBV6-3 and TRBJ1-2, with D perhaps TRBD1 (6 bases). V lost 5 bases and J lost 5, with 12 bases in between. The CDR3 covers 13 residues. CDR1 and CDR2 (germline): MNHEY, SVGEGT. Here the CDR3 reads CASSNGQRYGYTF. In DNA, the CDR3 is TGTGCCAGCAGTAACGGACAGAGATATGGCTACACCTTC.

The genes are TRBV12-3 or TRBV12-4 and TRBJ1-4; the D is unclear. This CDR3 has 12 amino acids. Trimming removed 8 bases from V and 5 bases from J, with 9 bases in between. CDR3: CASRVSNEKLFF. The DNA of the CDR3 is TGTGCCAGCCGGGTTTCAAATGAAAAACTGTTTTTT.

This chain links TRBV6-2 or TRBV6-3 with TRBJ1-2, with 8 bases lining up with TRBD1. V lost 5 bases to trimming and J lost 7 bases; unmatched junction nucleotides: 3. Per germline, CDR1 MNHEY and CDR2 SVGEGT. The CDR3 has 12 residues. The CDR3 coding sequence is TGTGCCAGCAGTCAGGGGGCGGGTGGCTACACCTTC. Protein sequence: CASSQGAGGYTF.

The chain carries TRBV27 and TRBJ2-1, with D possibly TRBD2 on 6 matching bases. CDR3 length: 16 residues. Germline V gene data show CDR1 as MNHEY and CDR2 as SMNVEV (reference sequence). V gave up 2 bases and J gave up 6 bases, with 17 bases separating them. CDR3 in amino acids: CASSLASVDGSNEQFF. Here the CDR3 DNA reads TGTGCCAGCAGTTTAGCCTCGGTCGACGGGAGCAATGAGCAGTTCTTC.

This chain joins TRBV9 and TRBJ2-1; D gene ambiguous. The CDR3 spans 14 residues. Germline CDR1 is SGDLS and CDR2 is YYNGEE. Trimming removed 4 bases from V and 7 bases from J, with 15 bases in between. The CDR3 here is CASSSPHESNEQFF. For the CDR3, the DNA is TGTGCCAGCAGCTCTCCCCATGAGTCAAATGAGCAGTTCTTC.

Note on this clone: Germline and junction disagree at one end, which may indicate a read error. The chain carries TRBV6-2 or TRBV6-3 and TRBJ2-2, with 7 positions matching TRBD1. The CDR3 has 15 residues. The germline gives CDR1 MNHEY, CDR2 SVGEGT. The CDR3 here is CATSGQEENTGELFF. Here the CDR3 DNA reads TGTGCCACCAGTGGACAGGAGGAGAACACCGGGGAGCTGTTTTTT.

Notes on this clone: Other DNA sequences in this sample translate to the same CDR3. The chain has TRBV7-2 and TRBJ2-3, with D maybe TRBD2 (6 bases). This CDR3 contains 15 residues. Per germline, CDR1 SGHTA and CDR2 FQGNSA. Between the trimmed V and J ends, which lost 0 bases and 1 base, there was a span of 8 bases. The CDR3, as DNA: TGTGCCAGCAGCTTAGCGGGAGGACGCACAGATACGCAGTATTTT. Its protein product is CASSLAGGRTDTQYF.

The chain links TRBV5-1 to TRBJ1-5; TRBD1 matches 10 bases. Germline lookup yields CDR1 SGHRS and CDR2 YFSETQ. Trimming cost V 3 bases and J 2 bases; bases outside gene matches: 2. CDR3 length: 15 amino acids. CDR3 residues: CASSSGTGGNQPQHF. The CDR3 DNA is TGCGCCAGCAGCTCCGGGACAGGGGGCAATCAGCCCCAGCATTTT.

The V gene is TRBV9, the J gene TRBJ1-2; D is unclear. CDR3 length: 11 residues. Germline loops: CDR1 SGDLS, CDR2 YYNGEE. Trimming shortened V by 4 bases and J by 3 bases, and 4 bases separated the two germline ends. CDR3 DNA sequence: TGTGCCAGCAGCACTTACTATGGCTACACCTTC. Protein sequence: CASSTYYGYTF.

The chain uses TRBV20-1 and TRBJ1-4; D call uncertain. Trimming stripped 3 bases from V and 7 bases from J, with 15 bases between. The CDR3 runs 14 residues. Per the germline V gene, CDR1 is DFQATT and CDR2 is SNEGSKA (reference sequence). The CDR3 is CSASPLSFGEKLFF. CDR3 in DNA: TGCAGTGCTAGTCCCTTGAGCTTCGGTGAAAAACTGTTTTTT.

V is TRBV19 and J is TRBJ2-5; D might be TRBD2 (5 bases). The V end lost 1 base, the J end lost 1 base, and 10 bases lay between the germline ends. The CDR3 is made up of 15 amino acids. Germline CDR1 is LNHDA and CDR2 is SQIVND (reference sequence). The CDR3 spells CASSIGTRFQETQYF. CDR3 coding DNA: TGTGCCAGTAGTATAGGGACTCGATTCCAAGAGACCCAGTACTTC.

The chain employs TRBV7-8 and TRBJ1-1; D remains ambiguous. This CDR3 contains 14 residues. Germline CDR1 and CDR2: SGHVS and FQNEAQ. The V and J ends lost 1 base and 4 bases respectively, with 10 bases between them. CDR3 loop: CASSLEVEGTEAFF. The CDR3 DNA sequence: TGTGCCAGCAGCTTAGAGGTAGAGGGCACTGAAGCTTTCTTT. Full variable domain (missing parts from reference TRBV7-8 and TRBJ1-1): GAGVSQSPRYKVAKRGQDVALRCDPISGHVSLFWYQQALGQGPEFLTYFQNEAQLDKSGLPSDRFFAERPEGSVSTLKIQRTQQEDSAVYLCASSLEVEGTEAFFGQGTRLTVV.

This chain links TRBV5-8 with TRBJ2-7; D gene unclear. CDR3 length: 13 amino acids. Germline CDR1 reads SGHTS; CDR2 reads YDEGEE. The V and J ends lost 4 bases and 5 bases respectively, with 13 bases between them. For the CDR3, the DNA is TGTGCCAGCAGCCCCCAAGCACCCGACGAGCAGTACTTC. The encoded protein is CASSPQAPDEQYF.

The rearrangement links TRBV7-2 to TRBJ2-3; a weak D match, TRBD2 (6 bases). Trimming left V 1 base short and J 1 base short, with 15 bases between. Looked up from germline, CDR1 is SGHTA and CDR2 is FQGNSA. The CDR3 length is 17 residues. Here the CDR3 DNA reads TGTGCCAGCAGCTTAGGCCCCGGGAGCGCTCGCACAGATACGCAGTATTTT. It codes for CASSLGPGSARTDTQYF.

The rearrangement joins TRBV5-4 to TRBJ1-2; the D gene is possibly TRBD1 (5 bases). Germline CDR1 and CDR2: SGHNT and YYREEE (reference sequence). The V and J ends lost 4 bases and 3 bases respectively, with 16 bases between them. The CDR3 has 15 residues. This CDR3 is CASSADGGSHYGYTF. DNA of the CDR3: TGTGCCAGCAGCGCAGACGGGGGGTCCCACTATGGCTACACCTTC.

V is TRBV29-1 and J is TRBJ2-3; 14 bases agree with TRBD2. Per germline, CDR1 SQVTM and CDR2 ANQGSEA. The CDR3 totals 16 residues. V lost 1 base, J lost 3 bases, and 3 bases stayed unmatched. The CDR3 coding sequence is TGCAGCGTTGAAGGACTAGCGGGGGGGCGAACAGATACGCAGTATTTT. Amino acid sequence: CSVEGLAGGRTDTQYF.